This TCR beta chain is from a study of blood T cell repertoires in COVID-19. The wider study: Sites across the United States, Italy and Spain contributed samples from acute and convalescent COVID-19.

In the study's own analysis: Quantification of nucleated cells was approximated via reference gene primer amplification. Profiled with immunoSEQ multiplex PCR; TCRdb holds only in-frame clones, not every one. The V and J calls and clone size come from that table; D and trimming were worked out from the DNA. The sample has a few hundred thousand clones, about 88% seen once. The length of the CDR3 is 16 residues. J lost 0 bases, V lost 6 bases, and 7 bases had no gene match. Germline V gives CDR1 MNHNY, CDR2 SVGAGI (reference sequence). Sequencing input: peripheral blood. J is TRBJ1-1 and V is TRBV6-6; 10 bases are a match to TRBD1. This sequence originates from a human donor in a cohort sampled during active COVID-19. CDR3 bases: TGTGCCAGCAGAACCTCGGACAGGGGGATGAACACTGAAGCTTTCTTT. This encodes CASRTSDRGMNTEAFF.